A single sample is the source of the 17 T cell receptor beta chains below, sequenced in a study of blood T cell repertoires in COVID-19. The data were produced by immunoSEQ multiplex PCR, yet TCRdb's version contains in-frame clones alone and is incomplete. The table includes 250,000 to 350,000 clones, less than 85% detected once. Input material: peripheral blood. The receptors come from a human donor with COVID-19, enrolled during active disease. The donor label of this sample is uncertain.

A single count supports this clone. The chain joins TRBV9 to TRBJ2-3; 10 bases agree with TRBD1. The CDR3 loop spans 18 amino acids. V shed 0 bases and J 2 bases; nucleotides not matched to a gene: 9. The V gene's germline CDR1 is SGDLS and CDR2 YYNGEE. The CDR3 loop is CASSVASRDRGPTDTQYF. The CDR3 bases are TGTGCCAGCAGCGTAGCTTCCAGGGACAGGGGACCCACAGATACGCAGTATTTT.

The V call is TRBV7-9, the J call TRBJ1-2, with D maybe TRBD1 (6 bases). The CDR3 runs to 16 residues. V gave up 1 base and J gave up 4 bases, with 16 bases separating them. Germline CDR1 is SEHNR and CDR2 is FQNEAQ (reference sequence). The CDR3 nucleotides are TGTGCCAGCAGCTTAGGGGGTCAGGGGAACCTCTATGGCTACACCTTC. Amino acid sequence: CASSLGGQGNLYGYTF.

The chain joins TRBV10-1 to TRBJ2-5, with D maybe TRBD1 (6 bases). CDR1 is WNHNN and CDR2 is SYGVQD in the germline V gene (reference sequence). The V end lost 3 bases, the J end lost 8 bases, and 13 bases lay between the germline ends. The CDR3 contains 13 residues. CDR3 sequence: CASSDPPGGTQYF. The DNA of the CDR3 is TGCGCCAGCAGTGACCCACCTGGGGGCACCCAGTACTTC.

This chain joins TRBV7-9 and TRBJ1-1; 8 bases fit TRBD1. J gave up 5 bases and V 5 bases, and 7 bases lay outside the gene matches. Germline CDR1 and CDR2: SEHNR and FQNEAQ (reference sequence). The CDR3 runs 14 residues. The CDR3 nucleotides are TGTGCCAGCAGCATAAACAGGGGGGATACTGAAGCTTTCTTT. Translation: CASSINRGDTEAFF.

Here the CDR3 reads CASSPTQFSGARYEQYF. The DNA of the CDR3 is TGTGCCAGCAGCCCCACCCAATTTAGCGGGGCACGCTACGAGCAGTACTTC. The chain has TRBV7-2 and TRBJ2-7, with 8 bases fitting TRBD2. V gave up 5 bases and J gave up 3 bases; unmatched junction bases: 15. Germline CDR1 reads SGHTA; CDR2 reads FQGNSA. The CDR3 covers 17 residues.

The chain employs TRBV9 and TRBJ2-7; 8 bases map to TRBD1. The germline V gene has CDR1 SGDLS and CDR2 YYNGEE. The V gene end was trimmed by 0 bases and the J gene end by 0 bases; junction bases not matched to a gene: 5. The CDR3 has 16 residues. CDR3 sequence: CASSVGDRFSSYEQYF. The CDR3 DNA is TGTGCCAGCAGCGTAGGGGACAGGTTCAGCTCCTACGAGCAGTACTTC.

The V call is TRBV30, the J call TRBJ2-5; 8 nucleotides align to TRBD1. The CDR3 is made up of 14 amino acids. In germline, CDR1 is GTSNPN, CDR2 SVGIG (reference sequence). Germline trimming cut 0 bases from V and 5 bases from J; bases unmatched to any gene: 5. As DNA, the CDR3 is TGTGCCTGGAGTGTGCAGGGGGCTCGGGAGACCCAGTACTTC. As protein: CAWSVQGARETQYF.

This chain joins TRBV27 and TRBJ1-2; possible D gene TRBD1, 5 bases. V lost 6 bases to trimming and J lost 8 bases, with 19 bases between them. CDR3 length: 14 residues. The germline CDR1 and CDR2 sequences are MNHEY and SMNVEV (reference sequence). The CDR3 here is CASRGAVGGTGYTF. In DNA form, the CDR3 reads TGTGCCAGCAGAGGGGCAGTCGGTGGTACGGGCTACACCTTC.

The chain is built from TRBV27 and TRBJ1-1; 7 bases fit TRBD1. The germline V gene has CDR1 MNHEY and CDR2 SMNVEV (reference sequence). The J segment lost 2 bases and the V segment lost 6 bases, leaving 9 bases of the junction unmatched. CDR3 size: 15 residues. CDR3 in amino acids: CASRDRTGTNTEAFF. DNA of the CDR3: TGTGCCAGCAGAGACCGGACAGGTACAAACACTGAAGCTTTCTTT.

Many counts were recorded for this clone. The same CDR3 arises from other DNA sequences in this sample as well. The rearrangement uses TRBV29-1 and TRBJ2-1; 7 bases align to TRBD2. CDR3 length: 14 amino acids. Germline CDR1 is SQVTM and CDR2 is ANQGSEA. Losses at the gene ends were 6 bases for V and 0 bases for J; bases not matched to a gene: 5. CDR3 in amino acids: CSVSGGSSYNEQFF. For the CDR3, the DNA is TGCAGCGTCTCCGGGGGGAGCTCCTACAATGAGCAGTTCTTC.

This chain connects TRBV7-8 to TRBJ1-1, with 7 bases fitting TRBD1. The CDR3 extends over 15 amino acids. CDR1 is SGHVS, CDR2 FQNEAQ, per germline. V gave up 5 bases and J gave up 0 bases; unmatched junction bases: 6. The CDR3 bases are TGTGCCAGCAGCGCCCGACAGGGATTGAACACTGAAGCTTTCTTT. Residues: CASSARQGLNTEAFF. The full variable domain, rest sourced from reference TRBV7-8 and TRBJ1-1, is GAGVSQSPRYKVAKRGQDVALRCDPISGHVSLFWYQQALGQGPEFLTYFQNEAQLDKSGLPSDRFFAERPEGSVSTLKIQRTQQEDSAVYLCASSARQGLNTEAFFGQGTRLTVV.

The chain couples TRBV5-8 to TRBJ1-5; D is undetermined. Germline loops: CDR1 SGHTS, CDR2 YDEGEE. The CDR3 contains 13 residues. The V end lost 4 bases, the J end lost 7 bases, and 12 bases lay between the germline ends. Here the CDR3 reads CASSQQEGQPQHF. In DNA, the CDR3 is TGTGCCAGCAGCCAACAAGAGGGACAGCCCCAGCATTTT.

The chain recombines TRBV30 with TRBJ1-2, with 9 bases identical to TRBD1. J was trimmed by 4 bases and V by 1 base; bases with no gene match: 4. The CDR3 covers 14 residues. Germline V gene data show CDR1 as GTSNPN and CDR2 as SVGIG (reference sequence). The CDR3 spells CAWSADRGVYGYTF. The CDR3 DNA reads as TGTGCCTGGAGTGCGGACAGGGGCGTCTATGGCTACACCTTC. The complete variable domain, with remaining parts taken from reference TRBV30 and TRBJ1-2, reads SQTIHQWPATLVQPVGSPLSLECTVEGTSNPNLYWYRQAAGRGLQLLFYSVGIGQISSEVPQNLSASRPQDRQFILSSKKLLLSDSGFYLCAWSADRGVYGYTFGSGTRLTVV.

The chain recombines TRBV5-6 with TRBJ2-2; possible D gene TRBD1, 5 bases. Trimming took 3 bases from V and 4 from J, leaving 16 bases between them. The CDR3 is 16 amino acids. CDR1 is SGHDT, CDR2 YYEEEE, per germline. The CDR3 spells CASSSLGAPGTGELFF. The CDR3 DNA follows: TGTGCCAGCAGCTCGCTAGGGGCCCCGGGCACCGGGGAGCTGTTTTTT. The full variable domain, in which reference TRBV5-6 and TRBJ2-2 provide the parts outside the CDR3, is DAGVTQSPTHLIKTRGQQVTLRCSPKSGHDTVSWYQQALGQGPQFIFQYYEEEERQRGNFPDRFSGHQFPNYSSELNVNALLLGDSALYLCASSSLGAPGTGELFFGEGSRLTVL.

This clone showed up just a few times. V gene TRBV6-6 combines with J gene TRBJ2-1; perhaps TRBD1 as D (5 bases). The CDR3 runs to 12 residues. Germline CDR1 MNHNY, CDR2 SVGAGI (reference sequence). Between the trimmed V and J ends, which lost 6 bases and 10 bases, there was a span of 13 bases. This chain's CDR3 is CASSVKGNEQFF. In DNA, the CDR3 is TGTGCCAGCAGCGTCAAGGGGAACGAGCAGTTCTTC.

The chain is built from TRBV5-4 and TRBJ1-1; D ambiguous. V lost 0 bases, J lost 1 base, and 10 bases lay in between. This CDR3 has 15 amino acids. Germline V lookup: CDR1 SGHNT, CDR2 YYREEE (reference sequence). This CDR3 is CASSLGLRENTEAFF. The DNA for the CDR3 is TGTGCCAGCAGCTTGGGGCTCCGGGAGAACACTGAAGCTTTCTTT.

The chain recombines TRBV9 with TRBJ2-3; D is possibly TRBD2 (6 bases). Trimming took 4 bases from V and 0 from J, leaving 15 bases between them. This CDR3 region has 16 residues. Germline lookup yields CDR1 SGDLS and CDR2 YYNGEE. The CDR3, as DNA: TGTGCCAGCAGCCCCGGAGGGATAGAGAGCACAGATACGCAGTATTTT. Translating it yields CASSPGGIESTDTQYF.